These 7 T cell receptor beta chains were sequenced from one sample in a study of technical replicates of blood from a few donors. Measured with immunoSEQ multiplex PCR; TCRdb has only the in-frame clones, and not every one. In the table there are about 76,000 clones, around 90% of which are singletons. The sample taken for sequencing was T cells isolated from PBMCs. Source of these receptors: a human donor in good health.

The V call is TRBV2, the J call TRBJ1-1; weak D call: TRBD1 (6 bases). Germline-derived CDR1 and CDR2 are SNHLY and FYNNEI. V lost 10 bases and J lost 6, with 18 bases in between. This CDR3 is built from 13 residues. The CDR3 region has the DNA TGTGCCAAGGGGGGGCAGGGTAGGGCTGAAGCTTTCTTT. Translating it yields CAKGGQGRAEAFF.

This chain links TRBV7-8 with TRBJ2-1; D is ambiguous. The V gene's germline CDR1 is SGHVS and CDR2 FQNEAQ. The CDR3 has 12 residues. Trimming left V 5 bases short and J 5 bases short, with 7 bases between. The CDR3 nucleotides read TGTGCCAGCAGCCCCAGTGACAATGAGCAGTTCTTC. Protein: CASSPSDNEQFF. The whole variable domain, remainder taken from reference TRBV7-8 and TRBJ2-1, is GAGVSQSPRYKVAKRGQDVALRCDPISGHVSLFWYQQALGQGPEFLTYFQNEAQLDKSGLPSDRFFAERPEGSVSTLKIQRTQQEDSAVYLCASSPSDNEQFFGPGTRLTVL.

This clone has just one count. The gene calls are TRBV4-1 and TRBJ2-7; TRBD2 aligns across 7 bases. This CDR3 spans 17 amino acids. Germline V gene lookup returns CDR1 MGHRA and CDR2 YSYEKL. V shed 1 base, J shed 4 bases, and the junction held 13 bases outside the gene matches. The CDR3 loop reads CASSQVRGVFSSYEQYF. The CDR3 DNA is TGCGCCAGCAGCCAAGTACGGGGGGTTTTTTCTTCATACGAGCAGTACTTC.

This sequence joins TRBV6-5 and TRBJ2-7; 10 nucleotides match TRBD2. The ends lost 6 bases at V and 7 bases at J; junction bases unmatched: 12. CDR1 and CDR2 (germline): MNHEY, SVGAGI. The CDR3 runs 15 residues. The CDR3 here is CASSRSRSGGGEQYF. In DNA form, the CDR3 reads TGTGCCAGCAGCCGTTCGAGGAGCGGGGGGGGAGAGCAGTACTTC.

The chain combines TRBV11-3 with TRBJ2-2; D uncertain. The CDR3 length is 17 residues. Trimming removed 4 bases at V and 1 base at J, with 16 bases between. Looked up from germline, CDR1 is SGHNT and CDR2 is YENEEA. CDR3: CASSSFLEHENTGELFF. CDR3 nucleotide sequence: TGTGCCAGCAGCTCCTTTCTAGAACACGAGAACACCGGGGAGCTGTTTTTT.

The rearrangement uses TRBV10-3 and TRBJ1-4; tentatively, D is TRBD1 (5 bases). Germline lookup yields CDR1 ENHRY and CDR2 SYGVKD. This CDR3 is 14 amino acids long. V gave up 3 bases and J gave up 6 bases, with 11 bases separating them. In nucleotides, the CDR3 is TGTGCCATCAGTGATGCAGGGTCGGATGAAAAACTGTTTTTT. Protein product: CAISDAGSDEKLFF.

The chain has TRBV2 and TRBJ1-3; 9 positions agree with TRBD1. With V trimmed by 7 bases and J by 0 bases, 1 base remained unmatched. The germline gives CDR1 SNHLY, CDR2 FYNNEI. The CDR3 covers 14 residues. The CDR3: CASTGQGSGNTIYF. The DNA for the CDR3 is TGTGCCAGCACGGGACAGGGCTCTGGAAACACCATATATTTT.